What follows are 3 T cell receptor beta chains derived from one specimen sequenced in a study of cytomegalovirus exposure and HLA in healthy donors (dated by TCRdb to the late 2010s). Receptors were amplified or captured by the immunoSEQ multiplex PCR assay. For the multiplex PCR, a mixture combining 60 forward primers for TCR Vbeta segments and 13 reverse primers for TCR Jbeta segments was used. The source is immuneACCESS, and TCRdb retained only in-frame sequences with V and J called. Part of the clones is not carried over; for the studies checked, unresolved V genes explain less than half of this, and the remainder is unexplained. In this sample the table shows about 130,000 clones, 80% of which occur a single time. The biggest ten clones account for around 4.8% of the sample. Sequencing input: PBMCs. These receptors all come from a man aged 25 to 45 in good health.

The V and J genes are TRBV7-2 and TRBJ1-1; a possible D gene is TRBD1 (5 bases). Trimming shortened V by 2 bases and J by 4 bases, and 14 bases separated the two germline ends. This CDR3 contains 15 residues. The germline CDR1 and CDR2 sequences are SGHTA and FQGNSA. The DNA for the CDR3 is TGTGCCAGCAGCTTAAGCGAGACAGTCTTCACTGAAGCTTTCTTT. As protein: CASSLSETVFTEAFF.

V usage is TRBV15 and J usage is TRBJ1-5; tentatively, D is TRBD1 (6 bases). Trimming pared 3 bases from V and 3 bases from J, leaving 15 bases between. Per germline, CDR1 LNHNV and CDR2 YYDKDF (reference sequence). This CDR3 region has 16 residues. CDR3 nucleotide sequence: TGTGCCACCAGCAGGGACAGAGGGAGACTCAATCAGCCCCAGCATTTT. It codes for CATSRDRGRLNQPQHF.

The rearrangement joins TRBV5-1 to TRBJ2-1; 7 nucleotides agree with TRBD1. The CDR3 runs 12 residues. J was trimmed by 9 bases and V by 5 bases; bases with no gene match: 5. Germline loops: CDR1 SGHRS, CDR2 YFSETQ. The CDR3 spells CASRDRPIEQFF. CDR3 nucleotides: TGCGCCAGCAGGGACAGGCCTATTGAGCAGTTCTTC.